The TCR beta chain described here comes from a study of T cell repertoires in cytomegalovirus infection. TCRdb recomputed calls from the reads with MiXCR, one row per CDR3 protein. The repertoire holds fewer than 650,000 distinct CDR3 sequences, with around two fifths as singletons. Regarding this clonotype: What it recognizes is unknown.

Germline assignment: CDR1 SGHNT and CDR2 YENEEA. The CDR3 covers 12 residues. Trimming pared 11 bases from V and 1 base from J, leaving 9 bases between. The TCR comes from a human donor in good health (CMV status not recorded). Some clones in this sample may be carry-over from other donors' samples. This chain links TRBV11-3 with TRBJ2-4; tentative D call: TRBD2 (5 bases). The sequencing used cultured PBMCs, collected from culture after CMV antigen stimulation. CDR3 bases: TGTGCCCCCGGCGGGGCCAAAAACATTCAGTACTTC. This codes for CAPGGAKNIQYF.